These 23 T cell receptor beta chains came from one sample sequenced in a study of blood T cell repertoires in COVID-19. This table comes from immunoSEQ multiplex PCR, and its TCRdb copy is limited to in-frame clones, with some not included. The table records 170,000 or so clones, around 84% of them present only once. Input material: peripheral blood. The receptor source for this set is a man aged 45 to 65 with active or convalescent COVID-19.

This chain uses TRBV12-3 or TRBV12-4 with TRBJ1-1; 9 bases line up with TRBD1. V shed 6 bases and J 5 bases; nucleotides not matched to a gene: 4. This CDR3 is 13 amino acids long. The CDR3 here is CASSWDRETEAFF. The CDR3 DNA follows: TGTGCCAGCAGCTGGGACAGGGAAACTGAAGCTTTCTTT.

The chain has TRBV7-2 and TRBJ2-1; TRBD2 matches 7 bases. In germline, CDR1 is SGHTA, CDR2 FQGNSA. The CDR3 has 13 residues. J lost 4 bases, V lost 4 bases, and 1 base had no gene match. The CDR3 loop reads CASSWGGYNEQFF. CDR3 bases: TGTGCCAGCAGCTGGGGGGGGTACAATGAGCAGTTCTTC.

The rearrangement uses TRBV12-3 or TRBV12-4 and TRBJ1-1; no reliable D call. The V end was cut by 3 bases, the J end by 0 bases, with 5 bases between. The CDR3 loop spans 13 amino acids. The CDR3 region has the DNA TGTGCCAGCAGTTTCGTCCTGAACACTGAAGCTTTCTTT. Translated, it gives CASSFVLNTEAFF.

The CDR3 coding sequence is TGTGCCACCAGCAGAGATCGACAGGGAATGGCAGGAAACACCATATATTTT. Residues: CATSRDRQGMAGNTIYF. The rearrangement uses TRBV15 and TRBJ1-3; TRBD1 matches 7 bases. The J segment lost 4 bases and the V segment lost 0 bases, leaving 9 bases of the junction unmatched. The V gene's germline CDR1 is LNHNV and CDR2 YYDKDF (reference sequence). This CDR3 has 17 amino acids.

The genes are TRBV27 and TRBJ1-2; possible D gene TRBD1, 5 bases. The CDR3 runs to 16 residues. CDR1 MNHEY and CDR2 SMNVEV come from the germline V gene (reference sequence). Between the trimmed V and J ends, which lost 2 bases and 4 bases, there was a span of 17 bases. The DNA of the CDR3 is TGTGCCAGCAGTTTAGGGACTCCGGGAGATGGCTATGGCTACACCTTC. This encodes CASSLGTPGDGYGYTF.

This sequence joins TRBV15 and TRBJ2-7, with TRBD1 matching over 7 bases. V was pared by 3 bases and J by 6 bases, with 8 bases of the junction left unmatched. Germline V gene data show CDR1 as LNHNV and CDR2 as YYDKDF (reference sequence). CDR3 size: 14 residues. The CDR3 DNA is TGTGCCACCAGCAGCGAGGACAGGCTTCGCGAGCAGTACTTC. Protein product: CATSSEDRLREQYF.

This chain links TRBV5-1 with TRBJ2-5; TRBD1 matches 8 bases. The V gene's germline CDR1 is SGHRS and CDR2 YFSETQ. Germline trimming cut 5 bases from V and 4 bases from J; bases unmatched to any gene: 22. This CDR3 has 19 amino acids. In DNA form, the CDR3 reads TGCGCCAGCAGTTACAGATCTACAGGGGGACAAGCGGGCGGAGAGACCCAGTACTTC. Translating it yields CASSYRSTGGQAGGETQYF.

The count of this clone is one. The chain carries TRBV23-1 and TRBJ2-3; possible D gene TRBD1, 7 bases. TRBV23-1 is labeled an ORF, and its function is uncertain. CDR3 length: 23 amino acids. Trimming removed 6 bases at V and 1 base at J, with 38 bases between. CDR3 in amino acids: CASSRLGGTENYRVRGGTDTQYF. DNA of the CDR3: TGCGCCAGCAGCCGGTTGGGTGGGACAGAAAATTACCGAGTGCGGGGTGGCACAGATACGCAGTATTTT.

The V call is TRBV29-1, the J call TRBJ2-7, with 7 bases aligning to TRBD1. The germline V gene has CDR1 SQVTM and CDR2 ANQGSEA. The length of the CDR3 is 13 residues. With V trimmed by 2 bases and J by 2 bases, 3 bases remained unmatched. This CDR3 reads CSVETTGTYEQYF. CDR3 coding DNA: TGCAGCGTTGAAACGACAGGGACCTACGAGCAGTACTTC.

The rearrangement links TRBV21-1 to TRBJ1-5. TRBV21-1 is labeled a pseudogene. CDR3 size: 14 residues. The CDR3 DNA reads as TGTGCCAGCATCTTAAAAGGGAGAAATCAGCCCCAGCATTTT. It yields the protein CASILKGRNQPQHF.

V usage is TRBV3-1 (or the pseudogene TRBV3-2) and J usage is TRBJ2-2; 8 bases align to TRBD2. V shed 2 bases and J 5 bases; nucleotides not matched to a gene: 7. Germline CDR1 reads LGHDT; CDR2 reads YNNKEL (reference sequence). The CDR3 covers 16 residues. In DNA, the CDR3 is TGTGCCAGCAGCCAATTTCGGGGGGGCTTAACCGGGGAGCTGTTTTTT. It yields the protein CASSQFRGGLTGELFF.

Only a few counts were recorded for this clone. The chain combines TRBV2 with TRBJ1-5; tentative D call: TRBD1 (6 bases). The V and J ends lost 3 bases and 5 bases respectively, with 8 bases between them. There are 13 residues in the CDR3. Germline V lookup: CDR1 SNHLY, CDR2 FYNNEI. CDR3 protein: CASSEAGDQPQHF. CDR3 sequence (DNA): TGTGCCAGCAGTGAGGCAGGGGATCAGCCCCAGCATTTT. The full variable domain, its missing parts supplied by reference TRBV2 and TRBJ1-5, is EPEVTQTPSHQVTQMGQEVILRCVPISNHLYFYWYRQILGQKVEFLVSFYNNEISEKSEIFDDQFSVERPDGSNFTLKIRSTKLEDSAMYFCASSEAGDQPQHFGDGTRLSIL.

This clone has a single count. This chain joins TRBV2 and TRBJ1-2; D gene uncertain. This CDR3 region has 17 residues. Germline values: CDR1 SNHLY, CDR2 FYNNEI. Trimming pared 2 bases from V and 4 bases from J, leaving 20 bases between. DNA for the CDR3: TGTGCCAGCAGTGAAACCCTAGTTGGGAGAGGCGGCTATGGCTACACCTTC. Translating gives CASSETLVGRGGYGYTF.

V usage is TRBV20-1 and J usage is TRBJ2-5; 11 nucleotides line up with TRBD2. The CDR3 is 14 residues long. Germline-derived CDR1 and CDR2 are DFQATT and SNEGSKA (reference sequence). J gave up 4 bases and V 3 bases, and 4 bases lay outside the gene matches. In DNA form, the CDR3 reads TGCAGTGCTAGTAGCGGGGGGGCCATAGAGACCCAGTACTTC. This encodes CSASSGGAIETQYF.

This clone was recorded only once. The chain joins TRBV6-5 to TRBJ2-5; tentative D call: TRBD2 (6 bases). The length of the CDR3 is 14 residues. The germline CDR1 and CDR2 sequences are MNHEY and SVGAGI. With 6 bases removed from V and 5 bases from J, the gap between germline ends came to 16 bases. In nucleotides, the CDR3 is TGTGCCAGCAGCGTAGGGACGGCGGGGGAGACCCAGTACTTC. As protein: CASSVGTAGETQYF.

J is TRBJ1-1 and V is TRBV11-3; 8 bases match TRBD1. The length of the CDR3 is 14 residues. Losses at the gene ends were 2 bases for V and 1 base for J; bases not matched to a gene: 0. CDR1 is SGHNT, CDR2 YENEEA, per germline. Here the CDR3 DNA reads TGTGCCAGCAGCTTACAGGGGGCGAACACTGAAGCTTTCTTT. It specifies CASSLQGANTEAFF.

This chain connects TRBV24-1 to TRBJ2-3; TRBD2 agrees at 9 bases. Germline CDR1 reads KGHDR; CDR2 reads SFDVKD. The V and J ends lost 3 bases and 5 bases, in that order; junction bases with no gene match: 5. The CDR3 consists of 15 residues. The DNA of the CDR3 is TGTGCCACCAGTGATGGGGGACTAGCTAGAGATACGCAGTATTTT. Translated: CATSDGGLARDTQYF.

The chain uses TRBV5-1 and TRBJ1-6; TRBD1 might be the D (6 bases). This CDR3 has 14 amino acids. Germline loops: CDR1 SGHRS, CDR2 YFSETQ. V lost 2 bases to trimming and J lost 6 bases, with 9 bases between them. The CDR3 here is CASSLRTVNSPLHF. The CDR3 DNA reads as TGCGCCAGCAGCTTACGGACAGTTAATTCACCCCTCCACTTT.

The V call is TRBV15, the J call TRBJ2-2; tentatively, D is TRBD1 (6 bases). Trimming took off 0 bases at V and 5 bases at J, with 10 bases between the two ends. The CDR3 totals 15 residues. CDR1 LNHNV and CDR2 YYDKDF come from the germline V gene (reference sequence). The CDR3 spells CATSRDPGATGELFF. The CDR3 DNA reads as TGTGCCACCAGCAGAGATCCAGGGGCGACCGGGGAGCTGTTTTTT.

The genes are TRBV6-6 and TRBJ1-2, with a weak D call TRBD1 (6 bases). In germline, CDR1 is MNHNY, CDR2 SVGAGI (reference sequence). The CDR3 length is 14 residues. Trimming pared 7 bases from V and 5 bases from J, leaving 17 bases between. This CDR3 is CASTQPPGVYGYTF. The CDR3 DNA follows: TGTGCCAGCACCCAACCGCCAGGGGTGTATGGCTACACCTTC.

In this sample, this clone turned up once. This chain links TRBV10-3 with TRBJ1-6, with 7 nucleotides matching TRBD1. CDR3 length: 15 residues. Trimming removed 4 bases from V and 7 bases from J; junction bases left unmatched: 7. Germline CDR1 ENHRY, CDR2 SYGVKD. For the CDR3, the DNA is TGTGCCATCAGTGCATCGACAGGGTGGAATTCACCCCTCCACTTT. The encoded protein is CAISASTGWNSPLHF.

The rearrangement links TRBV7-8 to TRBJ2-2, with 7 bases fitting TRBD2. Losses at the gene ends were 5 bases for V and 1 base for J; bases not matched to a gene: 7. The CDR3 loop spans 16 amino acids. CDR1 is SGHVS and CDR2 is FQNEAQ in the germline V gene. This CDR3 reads CASSRGGGLNTGELFF. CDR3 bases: TGTGCCAGCAGCCGCGGGGGAGGACTGAACACCGGGGAGCTGTTTTTT.

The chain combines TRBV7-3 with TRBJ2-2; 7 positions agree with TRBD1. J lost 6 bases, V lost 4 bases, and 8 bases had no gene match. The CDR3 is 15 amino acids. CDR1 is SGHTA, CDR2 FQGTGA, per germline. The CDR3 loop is CASSSRQGVAGELFF. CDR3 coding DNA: TGTGCCAGCAGCTCTCGCCAGGGGGTGGCCGGGGAGCTGTTTTTT.